The source of this TCR beta chain is a study of blood T cell repertoires in COVID-19. Looking at the study overall: T cells, B-cell-depleted T cells, or PBMCs supplied cDNA or gDNA.

This table comes from immunoSEQ multiplex PCR, and its TCRdb copy is limited to in-frame clones, with some not included. The profile shows hundreds of thousands of clones, 86% of them singletons. The trim removed 6 bases at V and 5 bases at J, leaving 4 bases unmatched. The CDR3 length is 13 residues. Exposed participants came across a COVID-19 case within 2 weeks before study entry. Source material: PBMCs or T cells enriched from blood (not recorded which). The V call is TRBV12-3 or TRBV12-4, the J call TRBJ1-2; 9 nucleotides match TRBD1. This receptor was taken from a woman aged 30 to 39 who had been exposed to COVID-19. CDR3 protein: CASRKGQGYGYTF. The CDR3 region has the DNA TGTGCCAGCAGAAAGGGACAGGGATATGGCTACACCTTC.